The next 2 T cell receptor beta chains were all read from a single sample in a study of HIV-infected children after antiretroviral therapy interruption. A 3' RACE protocol on RNA, with unique molecular identifiers, produced the TCR library. A single record per CDR3 protein comes from TCRdb applying MiXCR to the 3' RACE reads. The repertoire consists of approximately 89,000 distinct CDR3 sequences, with about 6.9% occurring once and the leading ten covering about 1.1%. Treatment indicated: PENTA 11 planned treatment interruption arm or continuous ART arm. The input for sequencing was CD45RA+ CD4+ T cells from PBMCs, pooled from several time points, taken from a donor given antiretroviral therapy, either interrupted or continuous. Regarding subset: naive CD4+ CD45RA+ CD45RO- T cells. The receptor source for this set is a pool of human donors with HIV.

There are a few counts of this clonotype. The V call is TRBV2, the J call TRBJ1-5, with 11 bases that match TRBD1. V lost 8 bases and J lost 4; bases outside the gene matches: 10. The CDR3 sequence is 16 residues long. Germline values: CDR1 SNHLY, CDR2 FYNNEI. Here the CDR3 reads CASWGPGQGVNQPQHF. The DNA of the CDR3 is TGTGCCAGCTGGGGTCCGGGACAGGGGGTGAATCAGCCCCAGCATTTT.

This clonotype was seen repeatedly, ten times or more. The rearrangement uses TRBV10-3 and TRBJ2-7; D is uncertain. The CDR3 contains 12 residues. Trimming removed 1 base from V and 1 base from J, with 2 bases in between. Germline CDR1 ENHRY, CDR2 SYGVKD. This CDR3 reads CAISELSYEQYF. Here the CDR3 DNA reads TGTGCCATCAGTGAGTTGTCCTACGAGCAGTACTTC.